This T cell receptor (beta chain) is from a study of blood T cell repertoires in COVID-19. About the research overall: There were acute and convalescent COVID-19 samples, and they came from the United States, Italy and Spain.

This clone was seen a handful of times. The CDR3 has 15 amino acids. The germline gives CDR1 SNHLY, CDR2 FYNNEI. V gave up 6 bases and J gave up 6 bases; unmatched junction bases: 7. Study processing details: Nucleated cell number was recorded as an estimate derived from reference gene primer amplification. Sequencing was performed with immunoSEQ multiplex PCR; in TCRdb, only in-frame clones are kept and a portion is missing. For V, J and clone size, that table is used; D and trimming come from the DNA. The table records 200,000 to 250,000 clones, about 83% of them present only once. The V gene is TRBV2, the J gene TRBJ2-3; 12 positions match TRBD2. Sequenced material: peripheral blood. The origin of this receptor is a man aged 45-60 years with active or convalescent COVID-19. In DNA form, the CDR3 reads TGTGCCAGCAGGGAGACTAGCGGGAGAGGTGATACGCAGTATTTT. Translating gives CASRETSGRGDTQYF.